These 7 T cell receptor beta chains originate from one sample sequenced in a study of T-cell reconstitution after alpha-beta-depleted transplantation in children. It was with unique molecular identifiers that the TCRbeta library was prepared. A single record per CDR3 protein comes from TCRdb applying MiXCR to the PCR reads. Of 420,000 or so distinct CDR3 sequences listed, 9.5% to 13% are singletons. The sequencing used PBMCs from the stem cell graft donor, collected from the stem cell graft. Source of these receptors: a human donor who donated a stem cell graft to a child with acute myeloid leukemia.

This clonotype was found a few times. The chain recombines TRBV25-1 with TRBJ2-2, with a tentative D call TRBD1 (6 bases). This CDR3 has 15 residues. Trimming took off 6 bases at V and 3 bases at J, with 14 bases between the two ends. Looked up from germline, CDR1 is MGHDK and CDR2 is SYGVNS. The CDR3 reads CASRRRDIDTGELFF. The DNA for the CDR3 is TGTGCCAGCAGAAGACGGGACATAGACACCGGGGAGCTGTTTTTT.

The rearrangement links TRBV10-3 to TRBJ2-3, with TRBD2 matching over 10 bases. The V and J ends lost 9 bases and 5 bases, in that order; junction bases with no gene match: 8. CDR3 length: 14 residues. The germline gives CDR1 ENHRY, CDR2 SYGVKD. This CDR3 reads CAISSGSVGDTQYF. The CDR3 coding sequence is TGTGCCATTTCTAGCGGGAGTGTTGGAGATACGCAGTATTTT.

V and J are TRBV7-2 and TRBJ1-2; TRBD1 might be the D (6 bases). V shed 2 bases and J shed 6 bases, with 13 bases lying between them. The germline V gene encodes CDR1 SGHTA and CDR2 FQGNSA. The CDR3 contains 14 residues. The CDR3 region has the DNA TGTGCCAGCAGCTTATGGGACACGGGGCATGGCTACACCTTC. Encoded protein: CASSLWDTGHGYTF.

This clonotype showed up many times. The gene calls are TRBV5-1 and TRBJ2-5; D not resolved. This CDR3 contains 13 residues. In germline, CDR1 is SGHRS, CDR2 YFSETQ. The germline V and J ends were trimmed by 4 bases and 1 base, with 8 bases remaining between them. The CDR3 is CASSGTTQETQYF. In nucleotides, the CDR3 is TGCGCCAGCAGCGGCACTACCCAAGAGACCCAGTACTTC.

This clonotype was observed at least ten times. The rearrangement links TRBV7-8 to TRBJ2-1; TRBD2 is a possible D gene (5 bases). The V end lost 3 bases, the J end lost 7 bases, and 16 bases lay between the germline ends. The CDR3 has 15 residues. The germline V gene encodes CDR1 SGHVS and CDR2 FQNEAQ. In nucleotides, the CDR3 is TGTGCCAGCAGCTTGATAAACCGCCGAGGGAATGAGCAGTTCTTC. This sequence encodes CASSLINRRGNEQFF.

The V and J genes are TRBV12-3 or TRBV12-4 and TRBJ2-1, with D hard to call. This CDR3 region has 12 residues. V was trimmed by 4 bases and J by 5 bases, leaving 6 bases between them. This chain's CDR3 is CASSYGDNEQFF. CDR3 nucleotide sequence: TGTGCCAGCAGTTATGGAGACAATGAGCAGTTCTTC.

The V call is TRBV9, the J call TRBJ2-1, with 7 positions matching TRBD2. Trimming cost V 3 bases and J 0 bases; bases outside gene matches: 3. Per the germline V gene, CDR1 is SGDLS and CDR2 is YYNGEE. This CDR3 has 15 residues. CDR3 residues: CASSALAGSYNEQFF. As DNA, the CDR3 is TGTGCCAGCAGCGCTTTAGCGGGCTCCTACAATGAGCAGTTCTTC.